The rows below give T cell receptor beta chains drawn from one sample of a study of control samples from healthy donors and cancer patients. Some clones are missing from TCRdb's copy, which holds only in-frame ones; the method was immunoSEQ multiplex PCR. The sample lists roughly 220,000 clones; roughly 94% were seen once. Sequenced input: blood. The receptors derive from a man aged 50-59 years in good health. CDR3s include the opening cysteine and the closing phenylalanine or tryptophan.

j_call,v_call,cdr3_aa
TRBJ2-7,TRBV28,CASSPDSLSSYEQYF
TRBJ1-5,TRBV6-2/TRBV6-3,CASSSRLLQPQHF
TRBJ2-6,TRBV7-8,CASSSPTASGANVLTF
TRBJ2-2,TRBV18,CASSLNPAGATGELFF
TRBJ1-5,TRBV4-2,CASSQPRGTGSNQPQHF
TRBJ1-1,TRBV19,CAAHRGPNTEAFF
TRBJ1-4,TRBV9,CASSVEPWSVNEKLFF
TRBJ1-4,TRBV4-2,CASSQDWVQGAEKLFF
TRBJ2-3,TRBV5-1,CASSSTGDDTQYF
TRBJ2-5,TRBV5-4,CASSLGGRQETQYF
TRBJ1-1,TRBV20-1,CSASLLTAKSNTEAFF
TRBJ1-4,TRBV5-4,CASSGGQGAEKLFF
TRBJ1-3,TRBV7-2,CASSRGPTAPGNTIYF
TRBJ1-1,TRBV6-5,CASSSLAMNTEAFF
TRBJ2-2,TRBV7-2,CASSTRTGNTGELFF
TRBJ1-2,TRBV28,CASNPNPGDGYTF
TRBJ1-5,TRBV19,CASRPGTSINSNQPQHF
TRBJ1-6,TRBV13,CASSRRDRGSSPLHF
TRBJ2-7,TRBV7-9,CASSWDRSYEQYF
TRBJ2-3,TRBV3-1/TRBV3-2,CASSQEWGLTDTQYF
TRBJ1-2,TRBV6-1,CASSEATAYYGYTF
TRBJ2-3,TRBV7-3,CASSLPGLAGGTDTQYF
TRBJ2-7,TRBV15,CATSTGRYEQYF